The following is a TCR beta chain sequence with its context. Its antigen is undetermined. The sample originates from a study of T cell responses to AZD1222 COVID-19 vaccine. About the study: Analyses pooled second doses at about 4 or about 12 weeks.

TCRdb's copy holds only in-frame clones and misses some; the assay was immunoSEQ multiplex PCR. The sample shows 100,000 or so clones, 80% to 90% of them seen only once. Study-wide results and limits: A mostly white British donor set with more females was recruited, and clonal diversity was possibly underestimated. Sampled repertoires all dated from after the peak T cell response. Per reports, nearly half of all spike-specific TCRs target regions that are unmutated in variants.

Germline loops: CDR1 MGHRA, CDR2 YSYEKL. The CDR3 is 20 amino acids. J gave up 0 bases and V 0 bases, and 10 bases lay outside the gene matches. The chain uses TRBV4-1 and TRBJ2-6, with 8 bases aligning to TRBD2. The origin of this receptor is an adult in good health. This sample comprised peripheral blood, obtained on day 0 of AZD1222 vaccination. For the CDR3, the DNA is TGCGCCAGCAGCCAAGATCGTTTACTAGCGGTTAACTCTGGGGCCAACGTCCTGACTTTC. Translating gives CASSQDRLLAVNSGANVLTF.